This entry describes one T cell receptor beta chain. The source of the sample is a study of T cell responses to AZD1222 COVID-19 vaccine. TCRdb keeps only in-frame clones here, not all; method: immunoSEQ multiplex PCR. The sample lists 100,000 to 150,000 clones; about 89% were seen once. The V end lost 4 bases, the J end lost 7 bases, and 20 bases lay between the germline ends. Germline V lookup: CDR1 LGHDT, CDR2 YNNKEL (reference sequence). The CDR3 totals 17 residues. The chain employs TRBV3-1 (or the pseudogene TRBV3-2) and TRBJ1-6; D may be TRBD1 (6 bases). This TCR was recovered from an adult in good health. The sequences come from peripheral blood, collected on day 0 of AZD1222 vaccination. CDR3 sequence (DNA): TGTGCCAGCAGCCCGATCCCGCCTTACAGGGTGAATTCACCCCTCCACTTT. It translates to CASSPIPPYRVNSPLHF.